These 8 T cell receptor beta chains came from one sample sequenced in a study of CD8 T cells in ankylosing spondylitis. A single record per CDR3 protein comes from TCRdb applying MiXCR to the 5' RACE reads. This sample has about 39,000 distinct CDR3 sequences, with approximately 10% found just once. Input material: blood, either unsorted or a sorted T cell fraction (not recorded which). The receptor set was obtained from a male donor with ankylosing spondylitis or in good health (not recorded which).

This clonotype was picked up many times. The rearrangement links TRBV7-8 to TRBJ2-1; 8 bases fit TRBD1. Per the germline V gene, CDR1 is SGHVS and CDR2 is FQNEAQ. With V trimmed by 5 bases and J by 1 base, 10 bases remained unmatched. The CDR3 length is 17 residues. In DNA, the CDR3 is TGTGCCAGCAGCCCACACTTGGGACAGGAGTCCTACAATGAGCAGTTCTTC. Protein: CASSPHLGQESYNEQFF. Variable domain in full (rest from reference TRBV7-8 and TRBJ2-1): GAGVSQSPRYKVAKRGQDVALRCDPISGHVSLFWYQQALGQGPEFLTYFQNEAQLDKSGLPSDRFFAERPEGSVSTLKIQRTQQEDSAVYLCASSPHLGQESYNEQFFGPGTRLTVL.

This clonotype was seen only once. One end of the junction does not line up with germline, which may come from a read error. This chain connects TRBV3-1 to TRBJ1-3; D gene unclear. The length of the CDR3 is 12 residues. Germline V gene data show CDR1 as LGHDT and CDR2 as YNNKEL (reference sequence). In nucleotides, the CDR3 is TGTGCCAGCAGCCAAGATGCGAGCACCATATTTTTT. Protein sequence: CASSQDASTIFF.

This clonotype was detected many times. This chain connects TRBV12-3 or TRBV12-4 to TRBJ2-1, with D possibly being TRBD2 (5 bases). This CDR3 contains 15 residues. Between the trimmed V and J ends, which lost 10 bases and 6 bases, there was a span of 22 bases. CDR3 in amino acids: CATQRQGFGFNEQFF. As DNA, the CDR3 is TGTGCCACCCAGCGGCAAGGTTTCGGTTTCAATGAGCAGTTCTTC.

V and J are TRBV23-1 and TRBJ2-1, with 10 positions matching TRBD1. TRBV23-1 is an ORF for which the function is uncertain. The CDR3 sequence is 16 residues long. V was pared by 3 bases and J by 2 bases, with 4 bases of the junction left unmatched. The CDR3 nucleotides are TGCGCCAGCAGTCAGGGGGACAGGGGACCCTACAATGAGCAGTTCTTC. It is translated as CASSQGDRGPYNEQFF.

This clonotype was detected a few times. This rearrangement joins TRBV6-2 or TRBV6-3 to TRBJ2-1, with 8 bases lining up with TRBD1. Germline V gene data show CDR1 as MNHEY and CDR2 as SVGEGT. After removal of 2 bases from V and 4 bases from J, the junction contained 1 base not matched to a gene. The CDR3 is made up of 14 amino acids. The CDR3, as DNA: TGTGCCAGCAGTTACGGACAGGGTTACAATGAGCAGTTCTTC. It is translated as CASSYGQGYNEQFF.

This clonotype was picked up many times. This chain uses TRBV20-1 with TRBJ1-6, with 9 bases lining up with TRBD1. The CDR3 contains 13 residues. CDR1 is DFQATT and CDR2 is SNEGSKA in the germline V gene (reference sequence). The junction had 7 bases not matched to a gene; V was cut back by 6 bases and J by 10 bases. DNA for the CDR3: TGCAGTGCAGAGGGACAGGGAAGATCACCCCTCCACTTT. Its protein product is CSAEGQGRSPLHF.

This clonotype was counted ten times or more. The chain carries TRBV7-3 and TRBJ2-7, with unresolved D. Germline assignment: CDR1 SGHTA and CDR2 FQGTGA. The CDR3 runs to 14 residues. V dropped 0 bases and J dropped 1 base, with 7 bases sitting between them. CDR3: CASSLTAGSYEQYF. As DNA, the CDR3 is TGTGCCAGCAGCTTAACTGCCGGTTCCTACGAGCAGTACTTC.

The chain has TRBV23-1 and TRBJ2-7; 9 positions agree with TRBD1. TRBV23-1 qualifies as an ORF whose function is uncertain. With 5 bases clipped from V and 4 bases from J, the junction kept 6 bases outside the gene matches. CDR3 length equals 14 residues. CDR3 in amino acids: CASSIGQGLYEQYF. The CDR3 region has the DNA TGCGCCAGCAGTATTGGACAGGGGTTGTACGAGCAGTACTTC.